This TCR beta chain is drawn from a study of B cell selection in AIRE deficiency. Overall study results and limits: CDR3s were shorter in shared Treg sequences, reflecting few non-templated nucleotide insertions.

A word on this clone: Its specificity is not known.

The CDR3 extends over 16 amino acids. CDR1 is MGHDK, CDR2 SYGVNS, per germline. The J segment lost 3 bases and the V segment lost 3 bases, leaving 3 bases of the junction unmatched. Sequencing was performed with immunoSEQ multiplex PCR; in TCRdb, only in-frame clones are kept and a portion is missing. The data hold about 23,000 clones, with 97% observed a single time. Conventional CD4 T cells were sorted as CD4+CD127+ cells. The chain has TRBV25-1 and TRBJ2-1; 12 bases are a match to TRBD2. The clonotype comes from a human donor with AIRE deficiency. What was sequenced was conventional CD4+ T cells sorted from PBMCs. The chain's CDR3 is CASSEWTSGNYNEQFF. CDR3 nucleotides: TGTGCCAGCAGTGAGTGGACTAGCGGGAACTACAATGAGCAGTTCTTC. Looking up the rest from reference TRBV25-1 and TRBJ2-1 gives the full variable domain: EADIYQTPRYLVIGTGKKITLECSQTMGHDKMYWYQQDPGMELHLIHYSYGVNSTEKGDLSSESTVSRIRTEHFPLTLESARPSHTSQYLCASSEWTSGNYNEQFFGPGTRLTVL.